This T cell receptor (beta chain) appears in the sequencing data of a study of blood T cell repertoires in COVID-19. Study at large: The study drew acute and convalescent COVID-19 samples from the United States, Italy and Spain.

Enrolled through a virtual design, the participants were between roughly 18 and 95 years of age and came from about two dozen US areas. Unmatched junction bases numbered 12, after V lost 3 bases and J lost 6 bases. The germline gives CDR1 KGHDR, CDR2 SFDVKD. The length of the CDR3 is 17 residues. This clone was observed a single time. In the authors' workflow: Estimates of nucleated cell counts were drawn from the amplification of reference gene primers. Produced via immunoSEQ multiplex PCR; TCRdb's table is partial and in-frame only. V and J calls and clone size follow that table, whereas D and trimming were derived from the DNA. The data hold about 190,000 clones, with roughly 80% observed a single time.

This receptor was obtained from a woman aged 25 to 39 who had recovered from COVID-19. Material: PBMCs or T cells enriched from blood (not recorded which). The chain joins TRBV24-1 to TRBJ2-2, with TRBD1 matching 7 bases. CDR3 coding DNA: TGTGCCACCAGTGATCCCGGGACAGCCTTCCGAGCCGGGGAGCTGTTTTTT. This gives the protein CATSDPGTAFRAGELFF.